The clone carrying this T cell receptor (beta chain) is a singleton in its sample. This CDR3 is also generated by other DNA sequences in the sample. This CDR3 is built from 15 residues. Looked up from germline, CDR1 is SEHNR and CDR2 is FQNEAQ (reference sequence). V trimming: 1 base; J trimming: 4 bases; junction bases outside the gene matches: 3. This sample is part of a study of blood T cell repertoires in COVID-19. Looking at the study overall: Samples of COVID-19 (acute and convalescent) were obtained from the United States, Italy and Spain. PBMCs, B-cell-depleted T cells, or T cells provided the cDNA or gDNA that made up the material.

Per the original data handling: Estimated nucleated cell counts came from reference gene primer amplification. Method: immunoSEQ multiplex PCR; TCRdb's copy keeps in-frame clones and lacks some. The D gene and trimming were derived from the DNA, and the V and J assignments and clone size from that table. The sample yields about 240,000 clones, roughly 80% seen once. Sequencing was carried out using peripheral blood. This rearrangement joins TRBV7-9 to TRBJ1-4; 7 bases line up with TRBD1. The clonotype was recovered from a woman at least 80 years old with acute or convalescent COVID-19. The CDR3 region has the DNA TGTGCCAGCAGCTTAGGGGGGGACAGTAATGAAAAACTGTTTTTT. It specifies CASSLGGDSNEKLFF.